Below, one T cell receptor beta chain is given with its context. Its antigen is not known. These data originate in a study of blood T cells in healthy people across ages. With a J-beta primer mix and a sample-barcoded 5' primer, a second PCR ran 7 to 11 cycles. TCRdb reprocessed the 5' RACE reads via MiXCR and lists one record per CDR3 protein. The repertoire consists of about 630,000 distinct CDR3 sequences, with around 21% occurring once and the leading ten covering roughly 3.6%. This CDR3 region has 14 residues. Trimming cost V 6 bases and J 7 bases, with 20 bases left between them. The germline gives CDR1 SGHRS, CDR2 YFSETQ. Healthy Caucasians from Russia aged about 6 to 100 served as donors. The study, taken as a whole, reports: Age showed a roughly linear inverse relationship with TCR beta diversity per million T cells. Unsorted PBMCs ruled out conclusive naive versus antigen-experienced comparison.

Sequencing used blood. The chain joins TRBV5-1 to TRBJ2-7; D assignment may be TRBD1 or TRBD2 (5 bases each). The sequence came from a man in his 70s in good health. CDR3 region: CASTEGLASREQYF. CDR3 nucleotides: TGCGCCAGCACCGAGGGGCTCGCTTCGAGGGAGCAGTACTTC.